These 8 T cell receptor beta chains were sequenced from one sample in a study of cytomegalovirus exposure and HLA in healthy donors (dated by TCRdb to 2016 to 2017). The library was prepared using the immunoSEQ multiplex PCR assay. For the multiplex PCR, a mixture combining 60 forward primers for TCR Vbeta segments and 13 reverse primers for TCR Jbeta segments was used. TCRdb took over this immuneACCESS table, retaining in-frame rearrangements with V and J assigned. Such tables are incomplete; in checked studies, under half of the missing clones stem from an unresolved V gene, and the remainder is unexplained. The sample has about 120,000 clones on record, roughly 78% of them singletons. Around 10% of the sample is taken by the ten largest. Sequenced material: PBMCs. The origin of the receptors is a young man in good health and CMV-seropositive.

This chain uses TRBV15 with TRBJ2-1, with D uncertain. The CDR3 contains 15 residues. Germline values: CDR1 LNHNV, CDR2 YYDKDF (reference sequence). The germline V and J ends were trimmed by 4 bases and 0 bases, with 10 bases remaining between them. The CDR3 loop is CATSTPRSSYNEQFF. CDR3 coding DNA: TGTGCCACCAGCACCCCGAGGAGCTCCTACAATGAGCAGTTCTTC.

The chain uses TRBV5-1 and TRBJ1-5, with unresolved D. The CDR3 sequence is 14 residues long. V was shortened by 0 bases and J by 4 bases, with 8 bases between the two germline ends. Germline V gives CDR1 SGHRS, CDR2 YFSETQ. CDR3 coding DNA: TGCGCCAGCAGCTTGGACTCGAGGAATCAGCCCCAGCATTTT. The encoded protein is CASSLDSRNQPQHF.

This chain connects TRBV2 to TRBJ1-4; D is unresolved. The CDR3 contains 12 residues. V was shortened by 7 bases and J by 8 bases, with 11 bases between the two germline ends. The V gene's germline CDR1 is SNHLY and CDR2 FYNNEI. DNA for the CDR3: TGTGCCAGCACCGGGGATGGCGAAAAACTGTTTTTT. This translates into CASTGDGEKLFF.

V usage is TRBV27 and J usage is TRBJ1-4; maybe TRBD1 (5 bases). Germline V gene lookup returns CDR1 MNHEY and CDR2 SMNVEV (reference sequence). This CDR3 region has 14 residues. V lost 2 bases, J lost 6 bases, and 10 bases lay in between. The CDR3 is CASSLRGEDEKLFF. CDR3 bases: TGTGCCAGCAGTTTAAGAGGGGAGGATGAAAAACTGTTTTTT.

This clone is a singleton in its sample. The V and J genes are TRBV4-2 and TRBJ1-1; D might be TRBD1 (6 bases). Germline V lookup: CDR1 LGHNA, CDR2 YNFKEQ. This CDR3 has 14 residues. V lost 1 base, J lost 6 bases, and 12 bases lay in between. CDR3 nucleotides: TGTGCCAGCAGCCAAGCAACAGGGTTCCCTGAAGCTTTCTTT. Protein sequence: CASSQATGFPEAFF.

The chain is built from TRBV7-2 and TRBJ2-5, with 8 nucleotides matching TRBD2. CDR3 length: 14 amino acids. V shed 11 bases, J shed 1 base, and the junction held 9 bases outside the gene matches. Per the germline V gene, CDR1 is SGHTA and CDR2 is FQGNSA. This CDR3 reads CASAGGRTQETQYF. CDR3 in DNA: TGTGCCTCCGCGGGGGGAAGGACCCAAGAGACCCAGTACTTC.

This chain connects TRBV10-3 to TRBJ1-1, with D uncertain. Germline V lookup: CDR1 ENHRY, CDR2 SYGVKD. The V gene lost 6 bases and the J gene lost 0 bases, with 5 bases spanning the gap. This CDR3 comprises 12 residues. The CDR3 DNA is TGTGCCATCAGATCGGTGAACACTGAAGCTTTCTTT. This sequence encodes CAIRSVNTEAFF.

This sequence joins TRBV9 and TRBJ2-7, with a weak D call TRBD1 (6 bases). Trimming stripped 5 bases from V and 4 bases from J, with 19 bases between. The CDR3 contains 15 residues. Germline V gives CDR1 SGDLS, CDR2 YYNGEE. The CDR3 protein is CASSKTGTNPYEQYF. CDR3 bases: TGTGCCAGCAGTAAGACCGGGACAAATCCATACGAGCAGTACTTC.